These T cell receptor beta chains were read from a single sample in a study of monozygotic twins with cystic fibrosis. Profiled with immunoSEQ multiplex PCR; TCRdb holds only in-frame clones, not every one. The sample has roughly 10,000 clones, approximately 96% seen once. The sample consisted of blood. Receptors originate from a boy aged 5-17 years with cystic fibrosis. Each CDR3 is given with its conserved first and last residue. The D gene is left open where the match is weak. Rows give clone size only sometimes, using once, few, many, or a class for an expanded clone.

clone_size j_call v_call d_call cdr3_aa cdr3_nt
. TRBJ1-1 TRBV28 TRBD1 CASSPGQGRTEAFF TGTGCCAGCAGCCCTGGACAGGGACGCACTGAAGCTTTCTTT
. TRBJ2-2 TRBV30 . CAWSVPRGLSGELFF TGTGCCTGGAGTGTACCCAGGGGCCTCTCAGGGGAGCTGTTTTTT
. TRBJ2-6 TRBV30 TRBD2 CAWRRGAGGANVLTF TGTGCCTGGAGGCGGGGGGCAGGTGGGGCCAACGTCCTGACTTTC
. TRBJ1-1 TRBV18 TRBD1 CASSTGGRDTEAFF TGTGCCAGCTCAACAGGGGGGCGCGACACTGAAGCTTTCTTT
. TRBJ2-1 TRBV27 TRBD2 CASSLSGTSGNEQFF TGTGCCAGCAGTTTATCCGGGACTAGCGGAAATGAGCAGTTCTTC
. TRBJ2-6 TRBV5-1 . CASSFSQGTPGANVLTF TGCGCCAGCAGCTTCTCTCAGGGGACGCCCGGGGCCAACGTCCTGACTTTC
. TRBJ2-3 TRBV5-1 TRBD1 CASSLGEGAVDTQYF TGCGCCAGCAGCTTGGGTGAGGGGGCGGTAGATACGCAGTATTTT
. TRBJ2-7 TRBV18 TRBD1 CASSLDRERDEQYF TGTGCCAGCTCACTAGACAGGGAAAGAGACGAGCAGTACTTC
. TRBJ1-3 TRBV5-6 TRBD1 CASSMGQPGNTIYF TGTGCCAGCAGCATGGGACAGCCTGGAAACACCATATATTTT
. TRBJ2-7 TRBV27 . CASSPPSRWDEQYF TGTGCCAGCAGTCCCCCCTCGCGGTGGGACGAGCAGTACTTC
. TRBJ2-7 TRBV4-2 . CASSHLGGADEQYF TGTGCCAGCAGCCACCTGGGGGGGGCGGACGAGCAGTACTTC
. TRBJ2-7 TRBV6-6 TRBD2 CASSSGLAEQYF TGTGCCAGCAGTAGCGGACTAGCCGAGCAGTACTTC
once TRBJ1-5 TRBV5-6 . CASSLAGQGSQPQHF TGTGCCAGCAGCTTGGCCGGCCAGGGTAGTCAGCCCCAGCATTTT
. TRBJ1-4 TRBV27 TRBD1 CASSADQGARNEKLFF TGTGCCAGCTCCGCCGACCAGGGGGCGAGAAATGAAAAACTGTTTTTT
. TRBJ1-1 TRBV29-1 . CSVERTGASTKAFF TGCAGCGTTGAACGGACGGGGGCCTCCACTAAAGCTTTCTTT
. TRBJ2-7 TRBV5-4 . CASSFETEYEQYF TGTGCCAGCAGCTTCGAGACCGAGTACGAGCAGTACTTC
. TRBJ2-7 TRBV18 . CASSPSSGDGIGYEQYF TGTGCCAGCTCACCCTCCTCCGGGGACGGAATTGGATACGAGCAGTACTTC
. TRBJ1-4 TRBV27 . CASSPYTPTVEKLFF TGTGCCAGCAGTCCCTACACGCCGACGGTTGAAAAACTGTTTTTT
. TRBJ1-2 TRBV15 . CATSRGEAFYGYTF TGTGCCACCAGCAGAGGAGAGGCGTTCTATGGCTACACCTTC
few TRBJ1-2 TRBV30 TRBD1 CAWSALKGAAMVTF TGTGCCTGGAGTGCCCTGAAGGGGGCCGCAATGGTGACCTTC
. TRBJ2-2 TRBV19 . CASRGVAGSFTGELFF TGTGCCAGTAGGGGAGTCGCGGGGAGTTTTACCGGGGAGCTGTTTTTT
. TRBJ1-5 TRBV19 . CAGGGLSNQPQHF TGTGCCGGAGGGGGGCTTAGCAATCAGCCCCAGCATTTT
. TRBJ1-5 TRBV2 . CASMPGGAGQPQHF TGTGCCAGCATGCCGGGAGGGGCTGGGCAGCCCCAGCATTTT
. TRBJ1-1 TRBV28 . CATTSASVNTEAFF TGTGCCACCACCTCGGCGTCAGTGAACACTGAAGCTTTCTTT
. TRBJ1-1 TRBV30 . CAWSVNIGAFF TGTGCCTGGAGTGTGAATATCGGCGCTTTCTTT
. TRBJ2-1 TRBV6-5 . CASSYSSPSHEQFF TGTGCCAGCAGTTACTCGAGCCCAAGCCATGAGCAGTTCTTC
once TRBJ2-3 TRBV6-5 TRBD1 CASSLQGARTDTQYF TGTGCCAGCAGTCTACAGGGGGCTCGAACAGATACGCAGTATTTT
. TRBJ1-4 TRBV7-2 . CASSKEGRAEKLFF TGTGCCAGCAGCAAAGAAGGGCGGGCTGAAAAACTGTTTTTT
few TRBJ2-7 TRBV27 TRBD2 CASSSLLAGNYEQYF TGTGCCAGCAGCTCGCTTCTAGCGGGGAACTACGAGCAGTACTTC
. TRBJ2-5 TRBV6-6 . CATLGTSYQYF TGTGCCACCTTGGGGACTTCCTACCAGTACTTC